Included here is one T cell receptor (beta chain) sequence, with context. The assay was immunoSEQ multiplex PCR, and TCRdb's table has in-frame clones only and misses some. The sample lists roughly 56,000 clones, approximately 89% occurring once. This specimen belongs to a study of graft-versus-host responses after intestinal transplantation. Germline V gene sequence: CDR1 SGHRS, CDR2 YFSETQ. The CDR3 is made up of 16 amino acids. After removal of 3 bases from V and 0 bases from J, the junction contained 5 bases not matched to a gene. This chain joins TRBV5-1 and TRBJ2-1; TRBD1 agrees at 8 bases. The receptor's source is a human patient who received an intestinal transplant, so some T cells may come from the graft donor. Sequencing used PBMCs, obtained roughly 120 days after intestinal transplantation. The CDR3 sequence: CASSWTGLSSYNEQFF. The CDR3 DNA follows: TGCGCCAGCAGCTGGACAGGGCTGAGCTCCTACAATGAGCAGTTCTTC.